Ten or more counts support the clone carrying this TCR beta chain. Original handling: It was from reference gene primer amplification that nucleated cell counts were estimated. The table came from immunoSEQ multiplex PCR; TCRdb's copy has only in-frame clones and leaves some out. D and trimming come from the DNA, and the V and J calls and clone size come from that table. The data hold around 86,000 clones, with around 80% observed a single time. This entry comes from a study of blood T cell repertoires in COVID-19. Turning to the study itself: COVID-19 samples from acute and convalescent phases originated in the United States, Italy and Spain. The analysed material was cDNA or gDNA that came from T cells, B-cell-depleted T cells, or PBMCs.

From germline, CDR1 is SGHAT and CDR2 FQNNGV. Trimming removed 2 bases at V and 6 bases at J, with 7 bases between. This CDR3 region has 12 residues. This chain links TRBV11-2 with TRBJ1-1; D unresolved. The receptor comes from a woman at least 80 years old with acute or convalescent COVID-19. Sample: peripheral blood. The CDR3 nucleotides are TGTGCCAGCAGCTTACGAGGCGCTGAAGCTTTCTTT. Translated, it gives CASSLRGAEAFF.